This T cell receptor beta chain is from a study of blood T cell repertoires in COVID-19. The wider study: Sites across the United States, Italy and Spain contributed samples from acute and convalescent COVID-19. PBMCs, B-cell-depleted T cells, or T cells provided the cDNA or gDNA that made up the material.

A Seattle source enrolled patients during active infection and followed them longitudinally. Original data processing: Reference gene primer amplification yielded estimated nucleated cell counts. Measured with immunoSEQ multiplex PCR; TCRdb has only the in-frame clones, and not every one. V, J and clone size were drawn from that table, and D and trimming were deduced from the DNA. Altogether 350,000 or so clones are present, more than 70% being singletons, with the ten largest covering under 5%. The source of this sequence is a woman aged 60-70 years with COVID-19, enrolled during active disease. What was sequenced was peripheral blood.

The DNA of the CDR3 is TGCGCCAGCAGCTTGGCCGGGGACATAAATCAGCCCCAGCATTTT. Protein product: CASSLAGDINQPQHF. The chain is built from TRBV5-1 and TRBJ1-5; TRBD1 might be the D (6 bases). Looked up from germline, CDR1 is SGHRS and CDR2 is YFSETQ. Trimming removed 0 bases from V and 4 bases from J, with 11 bases in between. This CDR3 is 15 amino acids long.